The 9 T cell receptor beta chains below were found in one sample sequenced in a study of cytomegalovirus exposure and HLA in healthy donors. PCR used 60 Vbeta primers and 13 Jbeta primers. Using immunoSEQ multiplex PCR, the repertoire was profiled, and TCRdb retains in-frame clones only, with some absent. The profile shows around 150,000 clones, roughly four fifths of them singletons. Sequencing was carried out using PBMCs. The receptors originated from a woman aged 45 to 65 in good health and CMV-seropositive.

CDR3 loop: CASSEAFGDTQYF. The CDR3 DNA sequence: TGCGCCAGCAGTGAGGCCTTCGGGGATACGCAGTATTTT. This chain uses TRBV10-2 with TRBJ2-3; D gene unclear. Trimming removed 2 bases from V and 6 bases from J, with 9 bases in between. Germline loops: CDR1 WSHSY, CDR2 SAAADI. The CDR3 is made up of 13 amino acids.

Of note for this clone: Given the absence of the conserved phenylalanine or tryptophan at the CDR3 end, a read error is likely. Because the CDR3's place on the DNA is in doubt, the DNA is left out and the CDR3 is given as listed by TCRdb. The chain recombines TRBV10-1 with TRBJ1-3; TRBD1 is the table's D call and was not checked against the DNA. Germline CDR1 is WNHNN and CDR2 is SYGVQD (reference sequence). The CDR3 is 10 amino acids long, termini counted. CDR3 sequence reads: CASSESQGAD.

In this sample, this clone turned up a few times. The rearrangement joins TRBV6-5 to TRBJ1-2; TRBD1 matches at 7 bases. With V trimmed by 6 bases and J by 4 bases, 11 bases remained unmatched. The length of the CDR3 is 15 residues. Germline V CDR1 and CDR2: MNHEY, SVGAGI. CDR3 in amino acids: CASRADRATIYGYTF. The CDR3 DNA follows: TGTGCCAGCAGGGCAGACAGGGCCACTATCTATGGCTACACCTTC.

The chain recombines TRBV5-1 with TRBJ1-6; D gene uncertain. V was shortened by 5 bases and J by 0 bases, with 6 bases between the two germline ends. Germline V gene lookup returns CDR1 SGHRS and CDR2 YFSETQ. The CDR3 sequence is 14 residues long. For the CDR3, the DNA is TGCGCCAGCAGAAGGAGCTCCTATAATTCACCCCTCCACTTT. Translation gives CASRRSSYNSPLHF. Full variable domain (outside the CDR3, taken from reference TRBV5-1 and TRBJ1-6): KAGVTQTPRYLIKTRGQQVTLSCSPISGHRSVSWYQQTPGQGLQFLFEYFSETQRNKGNFPGRFSGRQFSNSRSEMNVSTLELGDSALYLCASRRSSYNSPLHFGNGTRLTVT.

The J gene is TRBJ2-2, the V gene TRBV5-4, with TRBD2 matching over 8 bases. Germline V gene lookup returns CDR1 SGHNT and CDR2 YYREEE (reference sequence). This CDR3 has 16 residues. J gave up 0 bases and V 2 bases, and 3 bases lay outside the gene matches. CDR3: CASSLAGASNTGELFF. CDR3 in DNA: TGTGCCAGCAGCTTAGCGGGGGCCTCGAACACCGGGGAGCTGTTTTTT.

The count of this clone is one. Other DNA sequences in the same sample also yield this CDR3. The chain couples TRBV2 to TRBJ2-3; D is perhaps TRBD1 (6 bases). This CDR3 has 14 residues. The germline V gene encodes CDR1 SNHLY and CDR2 FYNNEI. Trimming stripped 5 bases from V and 6 bases from J, with 15 bases between. The DNA of the CDR3 is TGTGCCAGCAGTCCCTGGACAGCCACGGATACGCAGTATTTT. Its translation is CASSPWTATDTQYF.

This clone was recorded only once. The chain employs TRBV9 and TRBJ1-1, with 10 bases aligning to TRBD1. The junction had 1 base not matched to a gene; V was cut back by 4 bases and J by 4 bases. CDR1 SGDLS and CDR2 YYNGEE come from the germline V gene. The length of the CDR3 is 13 residues. The CDR3 region is CASSRDRGTEAFF. The DNA of the CDR3 is TGTGCCAGCAGCAGGGACAGGGGCACTGAAGCTTTCTTT.

This sequence joins TRBV7-9 and TRBJ2-2; 9 bases are shared with TRBD1. Germline CDR1 reads SEHNR; CDR2 reads FQNEAQ (reference sequence). This CDR3 contains 14 residues. After removal of 5 bases from V and 7 bases from J, the junction contained 5 bases not matched to a gene. CDR3 amino acids: CASSLQGAGGELFF. In nucleotides, the CDR3 is TGTGCCAGCAGCCTACAGGGGGCCGGCGGGGAGCTGTTTTTT.

This sequence joins TRBV2 and TRBJ1-2, with a tentative D call TRBD1 (6 bases). Looked up from germline, CDR1 is SNHLY and CDR2 is FYNNEI. V was trimmed by 6 bases and J by 2 bases, leaving 10 bases between them. The CDR3 totals 13 residues. For the CDR3, the DNA is TGTGCCAGCAGGGTACAGGGAAACTATGGCTACACCTTC. This sequence encodes CASRVQGNYGYTF.